The 4 T cell receptor beta chains below all came from one sample that was sequenced in a study of brain metastases from non-small cell lung cancer. The table came from immunoSEQ multiplex PCR; TCRdb's copy has only in-frame clones and leaves some out. The sample carries 2,000 to 2,500 clones, about 83% recorded once. Sequenced: tissue from a brain metastasis. The receptor source for this set is a donor aged 40 or over with non-small cell lung cancer.

The chain joins TRBV7-2 to TRBJ2-3; D ambiguous. The V and J ends lost 1 base and 0 bases respectively, with 2 bases between them. This CDR3 has 13 residues. The germline V gene has CDR1 SGHTA and CDR2 FQGNSA. CDR3 bases: TGTGCCAGCAGCTTAGAGAGCACAGATACGCAGTATTTT. It specifies CASSLESTDTQYF.

The rearrangement uses TRBV7-8 and TRBJ2-5, with D perhaps matching TRBD2 (5 bases). CDR3 length: 13 amino acids. Germline V gene data show CDR1 as SGHVS and CDR2 as FQNEAQ. Trimming took off 5 bases at V and 2 bases at J, with 9 bases between the two ends. The CDR3 region has the DNA TGTGCCAGCAGCGTGGACTTACAAGAGACCCAGTACTTC. This translates into CASSVDLQETQYF.

This chain joins TRBV7-2 and TRBJ2-1, with unresolved D. Germline V gene lookup returns CDR1 SGHTA and CDR2 FQGNSA. Between the trimmed V and J ends, which lost 6 bases and 8 bases, there was a span of 26 bases. CDR3 length equals 17 residues. The chain's CDR3 is CASRLPGEVKNPHEQFF. In DNA form, the CDR3 reads TGTGCCAGCAGACTCCCCGGCGAGGTCAAAAACCCCCATGAGCAGTTCTTC.

The rearrangement uses TRBV15 and TRBJ1-4; D is perhaps TRBD1 (6 bases). This CDR3 is 16 amino acids long. CDR1 is LNHNV and CDR2 is YYDKDF in the germline V gene (reference sequence). V gave up 3 bases and J gave up 2 bases, with 13 bases separating them. The CDR3: CATSSLTGSTNEKLFF. DNA for the CDR3: TGTGCCACCAGCAGTTTAACAGGGTCCACTAATGAAAAACTGTTTTTT.